These 5 T cell receptor beta chains came from one sample sequenced in a study of blood T cell repertoires in COVID-19. Data came from immunoSEQ multiplex PCR; TCRdb stores just in-frame clones and leaves some out. Of around 330,000 clones detected, about nine tenths appear once; the ten largest clones hold around 9.5%. Specimen: PBMCs or T cells enriched from blood (not recorded which). These receptors were obtained from a woman aged 35 to 49 who had recovered from COVID-19.

This rearrangement joins TRBV11-3 to TRBJ2-1, with D perhaps TRBD1 (5 bases). CDR3 length: 16 residues. Germline CDR1 SGHNT, CDR2 YENEEA. The V gene lost 1 base and the J gene lost 4 bases, with 14 bases spanning the gap. The CDR3 bases are TGTGCCAGCAGCTTAGTCCTCAGGGCCGGGTACAATGAGCAGTTCTTC. As protein: CASSLVLRAGYNEQFF.

CDR3 protein: CASRGGQSFGEQYF. The CDR3 coding sequence is TGTGCCAGCAGGGGCGGACAGTCCTTCGGCGAGCAGTACTTC. The V call is TRBV7-9, the J call TRBJ2-7; tentatively, D is TRBD1 (6 bases). The V end was cut by 6 bases, the J end by 6 bases, with 18 bases between. CDR1 is SEHNR and CDR2 is FQNEAQ in the germline V gene (reference sequence). The CDR3 covers 14 residues.

The V gene is TRBV30, the J gene TRBJ1-2; D is unclear. The CDR3 spans 14 residues. V was shortened by 4 bases and J by 2 bases, with 14 bases between the two germline ends. Germline V gene data show CDR1 as GTSNPN and CDR2 as SVGIG (reference sequence). CDR3 sequence (DNA): TGTGCCTGGACTAGGTGGCCGGGGAACTATGGCTACACCTTC. Translating gives CAWTRWPGNYGYTF.

The count of this clone is one. Here the CDR3 reads CASSHRAGTYEQYF. The CDR3 nucleotides are TGTGCCAGCAGCCACCGCGCAGGGACCTACGAGCAGTACTTC. The chain combines TRBV6-5 with TRBJ2-7; TRBD1 is a possible D gene (5 bases). The germline V gene encodes CDR1 MNHEY and CDR2 SVGAGI. V lost 6 bases and J 2 bases, leaving 14 bases between the germline ends. This CDR3 is 14 amino acids long.

The chain employs TRBV20-1 and TRBJ2-3, with D possibly TRBD2 on 6 matching bases. Germline values: CDR1 DFQATT, CDR2 SNEGSKA (reference sequence). The CDR3 contains 17 residues. V was trimmed by 3 bases and J by 3 bases, leaving 22 bases between them. In nucleotides, the CDR3 is TGCAGTGCTAGTGTCATCCTCGGGGGTCGGTTAACAGATACGCAGTATTTT. It specifies CSASVILGGRLTDTQYF.